These 27 T cell receptor beta chains originate from one sample sequenced in a study of shared clonotypes between healthy human individuals. Sequencing was performed with immunoSEQ multiplex PCR; in TCRdb, only in-frame clones are kept and a portion is missing. The repertoire includes 1.4 million or so clones, around 98.5% of them detected once, and approximately 0.38% sits in the top ten. What was sequenced was naive CD4+ T cells sorted from blood. Subset of the sample: CD45RA+ positively selected. The source is a man aged 30-40 years in good health.

A single count supports this clone. The V and J genes are TRBV10-2 and TRBJ2-7; 8 bases are a match to TRBD1. Losses at the gene ends were 6 bases for V and 2 bases for J; bases not matched to a gene: 6. Germline CDR1 and CDR2: WSHSY and SAAADI. The CDR3 contains 14 residues. In DNA, the CDR3 is TGCGCCAGCAGCCTAGACAGGGGCGCCTACGAGCAGTACTTC. Translated: CASSLDRGAYEQYF.

The CDR3 sequence: CASSSWDRIYEQYF. CDR3 DNA: TGTGCCAGCAGCTCATGGGACAGGATTTACGAGCAGTACTTC. The rearrangement links TRBV7-2 to TRBJ2-7, with TRBD1 identical over 8 bases. The CDR3 loop spans 14 amino acids. J gave up 4 bases and V 4 bases, and 6 bases lay outside the gene matches. Germline CDR1 is SGHTA and CDR2 is FQGNSA.

The gene calls are TRBV28 and TRBJ2-3; no clear D gene. Trimming removed 5 bases from V and 6 bases from J, with 15 bases in between. The CDR3 has 14 residues. CDR1 MDHEN and CDR2 SYDVKM come from the germline V gene. The DNA for the CDR3 is TGTGCCAGCAGTGTTCTTCGCGGAATGGATACGCAGTATTTT. It translates to CASSVLRGMDTQYF.

The V call is TRBV5-6, the J call TRBJ2-7, with 9 bases aligning to TRBD1. This CDR3 is built from 15 residues. Trimming cost V 5 bases and J 5 bases; bases outside gene matches: 11. CDR1 is SGHDT and CDR2 is YYEEEE in the germline V gene. CDR3 in amino acids: CASRQPGTGFHEQYF. CDR3 nucleotide sequence: TGTGCCAGCAGACAACCCGGGACAGGGTTCCACGAGCAGTACTTC.

The chain combines TRBV28 with TRBJ1-5, with TRBD1 identical over 8 bases. Germline V gene lookup returns CDR1 MDHEN and CDR2 SYDVKM. V was clipped by 3 bases and J by 0 bases; unmatched bases: 13. The CDR3 is made up of 19 amino acids. In nucleotides, the CDR3 is TGTGCCAGCAGTTTCTCCGGACAGGGAGGGGCATATAGCAATCAGCCCCAGCATTTT. Protein sequence: CASSFSGQGGAYSNQPQHF.

Note on this clone: Additional DNA sequences in this sample encode the identical CDR3. The chain couples TRBV5-4 to TRBJ2-2; unclear D gene. Trimming removed 0 bases at V and 4 bases at J, with 4 bases between. The V gene's germline CDR1 is SGHNT and CDR2 YYREEE (reference sequence). The CDR3 is made up of 13 amino acids. CDR3 bases: TGTGCCAGCAGCTTGGTCTCCACCGGGGAGCTGTTTTTT. The encoded protein is CASSLVSTGELFF.

The gene calls are TRBV18 and TRBJ2-1, with 7 nucleotides matching TRBD2. Germline CDR1 reads KGHSH; CDR2 reads LQKENI. CDR3 length: 16 amino acids. The J segment lost 2 bases and the V segment lost 2 bases, leaving 6 bases of the junction unmatched. This chain's CDR3 is CASSPEASGAYNEQFF. CDR3 DNA: TGTGCCAGCTCACCAGAAGCTAGCGGAGCCTACAATGAGCAGTTCTTC.

This rearrangement joins TRBV28 to TRBJ2-2; D possibly corresponds to TRBD1 (5 bases). CDR1 is MDHEN and CDR2 is SYDVKM in the germline V gene. V was cut by 8 bases and J by 7 bases, with 11 bases left in between. The CDR3 sequence is 12 residues long. In nucleotides, the CDR3 is TGTGCCAGCGAAAAAGGGGTCGGGGAGCTGTTTTTT. Translating it yields CASEKGVGELFF. The complete variable domain, with remaining parts taken from reference TRBV28 and TRBJ2-2, reads DVKVTQSSRYLVKRTGEKVFLECVQDMDHENMFWYRQDPGLGLRLIYFSYDVKMKEKGDIPEGYSVSREKKERFSLILESASTNQTSMYLCASEKGVGELFFGEGSRLTVL.

The J gene is TRBJ2-7, the V gene TRBV7-8, with TRBD1 matching 11 bases. Germline V gene lookup returns CDR1 SGHVS and CDR2 FQNEAQ. Trimming cost V 3 bases and J 7 bases; bases outside gene matches: 2. The CDR3 length is 13 residues. In DNA, the CDR3 is TGTGCCAGCAGCTTTGGGACAGGGGGTGAGCAGTACTTC. It specifies CASSFGTGGEQYF.

Comment on this clone: Other DNA sequences within the sample encode an identical CDR3. The chain recombines TRBV5-1 with TRBJ1-2; possibly TRBD1 for D (5 bases). This CDR3 spans 13 amino acids. Trimming pared 3 bases from V and 4 bases from J, leaving 10 bases between. Germline V CDR1 and CDR2: SGHRS, YFSETQ. The CDR3 region is CASSSQGGYGYTF. The CDR3 bases are TGCGCCAGCAGCTCCCAGGGCGGCTATGGCTACACCTTC.

The chain has TRBV25-1 and TRBJ1-2, with 9 bases identical to TRBD1. The ends lost 3 bases at V and 2 bases at J; junction bases unmatched: 4. Germline loops: CDR1 MGHDK, CDR2 SYGVNS. The CDR3 has 15 amino acids. CDR3 in DNA: TGTGCCAGCAGTGAGTACAGGGGGCACAACTATGGCTACACCTTC. Its translation: CASSEYRGHNYGYTF.

This chain links TRBV9 with TRBJ1-1, with D perhaps TRBD1 (6 bases). Germline V lookup: CDR1 SGDLS, CDR2 YYNGEE. The V and J ends lost 7 bases and 2 bases respectively, with 9 bases between them. This CDR3 contains 12 residues. The CDR3 loop reads CASGGGNTEAFF. CDR3 DNA: TGTGCCAGCGGGGGCGGTAACACTGAAGCTTTCTTT.

The chain combines TRBV10-3 with TRBJ2-2; 7 nucleotides line up with TRBD1. CDR1 and CDR2 from the germline V gene are ENHRY and SYGVKD. J gave up 3 bases and V 9 bases, and 7 bases lay outside the gene matches. This CDR3 is built from 14 residues. The CDR3 DNA sequence: TGTGCCATTTCCGCAGACAGGGACACCGGGGAGCTGTTTTTT. Protein sequence: CAISADRDTGELFF.

The chain uses TRBV5-5 and TRBJ2-7, with TRBD2 identical over 14 bases. The CDR3 loop spans 15 amino acids. Trimming removed 0 bases from V and 6 bases from J; junction bases left unmatched: 2. Germline CDR1 is SGHKS and CDR2 is YYEKEE (reference sequence). The DNA for the CDR3 is TGTGCCAGCAGCTTGGAGGGACTAGCGGGAGCCGAGCAGTACTTC. Protein sequence: CASSLEGLAGAEQYF.

V and J are TRBV6-5 and TRBJ2-3; D call uncertain. The CDR3 has 16 residues. Between the trimmed V and J ends, which lost 0 bases and 0 bases, there was a span of 10 bases. Germline CDR1 is MNHEY and CDR2 is SVGAGI. The CDR3 coding sequence is TGTGCCAGCAGTTACTCTCACAGTGCTAGCACAGATACGCAGTATTTT. It codes for CASSYSHSASTDTQYF.

The V and J genes are TRBV19 and TRBJ1-2, with no clear D. The germline gives CDR1 LNHDA, CDR2 SQIVND (reference sequence). The CDR3 is made up of 14 amino acids. Between the trimmed V and J ends, which lost 2 bases and 6 bases, there was a span of 13 bases. DNA for the CDR3: TGTGCCAGTAGTATACAGGATTGGAGGGATGGCTACACCTTC. It is translated as CASSIQDWRDGYTF.

The chain links TRBV4-1 to TRBJ2-3; no definite D call. V lost 0 bases to trimming and J lost 6 bases, with 4 bases between them. Germline V gene data show CDR1 as MGHRA and CDR2 as YSYEKL. This CDR3 comprises 12 residues. CDR3 sequence: CASSQDMDTQYF. The CDR3 nucleotides are TGCGCCAGCAGCCAAGATATGGATACGCAGTATTTT.

The chain links TRBV6-1 to TRBJ1-2; a weak D match, TRBD1 (5 bases). Trimming took off 2 bases at V and 3 bases at J, with 10 bases between the two ends. Germline V gene sequence: CDR1 MNHNS, CDR2 SASEGT. The CDR3 is 14 amino acids. Written as DNA, the CDR3 is TGTGCCAGCAGTGAAACAGGATTTGACTATGGCTACACCTTC. Protein product: CASSETGFDYGYTF.

The gene calls are TRBV9 and TRBJ2-4; D may be TRBD2 (6 bases). The ends were cut back, 0 bases at V and 3 bases at J, with 10 bases in the middle. This CDR3 has 15 residues. The V gene's germline CDR1 is SGDLS and CDR2 YYNGEE. The CDR3 nucleotides read TGTGCCAGCAGCGTAGACGGGAGCGTCAAAAACATTCAGTACTTC. Its protein is CASSVDGSVKNIQYF.

The chain joins TRBV11-3 to TRBJ2-5, with TRBD1 matching over 9 bases. The CDR3 extends over 17 amino acids. The J segment lost 2 bases and the V segment lost 5 bases, leaving 12 bases of the junction unmatched. Germline V gene lookup returns CDR1 SGHNT and CDR2 YENEEA. CDR3 nucleotide sequence: TGTGCCAGCAGCCGCCGACCGGGACAGGGTCGACAAGAGACCCAGTACTTC. It specifies CASSRRPGQGRQETQYF.

V and J are TRBV5-1 and TRBJ2-6; the D call may be TRBD1 or TRBD2 (5 bases each). Germline V gives CDR1 SGHRS, CDR2 YFSETQ. The germline V and J ends were trimmed by 4 bases and 0 bases, with 8 bases remaining between them. The CDR3 loop spans 15 amino acids. In nucleotides, the CDR3 is TGCGCCAGCAGCGTTGGGGGCTCTGGGGCCAACGTCCTGACTTTC. Translation: CASSVGGSGANVLTF.

The chain joins TRBV7-6 to TRBJ1-1; TRBD1 matches at 9 bases. This CDR3 comprises 16 residues. The germline gives CDR1 SGHVS, CDR2 FNYEAQ. The trim removed 0 bases at V and 5 bases at J, leaving 7 bases unmatched. The chain's CDR3 is CASSLASTGGGTEAFF. CDR3 coding DNA: TGTGCCAGCAGCTTAGCCAGTACAGGGGGCGGGACTGAAGCTTTCTTT.

The V call is TRBV5-1, the J call TRBJ1-1, with D possibly matching TRBD1 (5 bases). This CDR3 has 16 residues. Trimming took off 0 bases at V and 8 bases at J, with 20 bases between the two ends. CDR1 is SGHRS and CDR2 is YFSETQ in the germline V gene. The CDR3 DNA reads TGCGCCAGCAGCTTGGAGGGGTCCGAGTCGGGGGAGGAAGCTTTCTTT. It translates to CASSLEGSESGEEAFF.

The CDR3 loop reads CASSPPNSGNTIYF. For the CDR3, the DNA is TGTGCCAGCTCACCTCCGAATTCTGGAAACACCATATATTTT. The genes are TRBV18 and TRBJ1-3, with D uncertain. The germline CDR1 and CDR2 sequences are KGHSH and LQKENI. The CDR3 length is 14 residues. Trimming removed 3 bases at V and 1 base at J, with 7 bases between.

This chain connects TRBV7-9 to TRBJ2-7; D is undetermined. Germline loops: CDR1 SEHNR, CDR2 FQNEAQ (reference sequence). The CDR3 contains 13 residues. V was clipped by 5 bases and J by 0 bases, with 8 bases between them. The CDR3 here is CASSLEYSYEQYF. The CDR3 DNA reads TGTGCCAGCAGCCTGGAGTACTCCTACGAGCAGTACTTC.

J is TRBJ2-1 and V is TRBV11-2; D gene unclear. CDR3 length equals 12 residues. Trimming pared 3 bases from V and 9 bases from J, leaving 9 bases between. Germline CDR1 and CDR2: SGHAT and FQNNGV. The CDR3 DNA sequence: TGTGCCAGCAGCTTTAGGTCTAGTGAGCAGTTCTTC. Translated, it gives CASSFRSSEQFF.

This clone has just a few counts. One end of the junction does not line up with germline, which may come from a read error. This rearrangement joins TRBV25-1 to TRBJ1-4; D possibly corresponds to TRBD1 (6 bases). There are 10 residues in the CDR3. Germline V gives CDR1 MGHDK, CDR2 SYGVNS. CDR3 loop: CASSEMRGYF. CDR3 DNA sequence: TGTGCCAGCAGTGAAATGAGGGGGTATTTT.